The 22 T cell receptor beta chains listed next were all sequenced from one sample in a study of post-analysis software for immune sequencing data. Unique molecular identifiers featured in each of the TCR beta cDNA libraries. One entry per CDR3 protein results from TCRdb running MiXCR on the PCR reads. The data contain approximately 460,000 distinct CDR3 sequences, roughly 46% of them singletons. Antigens for these TCRs are unknown. General study findings and limits: Patients used about five TRBV segments, including TRBV5-6, TRBV5-1 and TRBV20-1, more often than controls.

The sample taken for sequencing was blood. Receptors were obtained from a girl aged 5-17 years with multiple sclerosis.

This chain links TRBV20-1 with TRBJ2-7; 7 bases are a match to TRBD1. This CDR3 has 14 amino acids. The V gene's germline CDR1 is DFQATT and CDR2 SNEGSKA (reference sequence). V dropped 5 bases and J dropped 3; count of bases not matched to a gene: 10. CDR3 sequence reads: CSASSSDRDYEQYF. The CDR3 nucleotides are TGCAGTGCTTCTTCCTCAGACAGGGACTACGAGCAGTACTTC.

The genes are TRBV5-1 and TRBJ2-5; TRBD2 might be the D (6 bases). This CDR3 contains 17 residues. V was shortened by 0 bases and J by 7 bases, with 22 bases between the two germline ends. CDR1 is SGHRS and CDR2 is YFSETQ in the germline V gene. This CDR3 is CASSLEVSGPNGLTQYF. In DNA, the CDR3 is TGCGCCAGCAGCTTGGAGGTTAGCGGCCCAAACGGGTTGACCCAGTACTTC.

This clonotype came up once. V is TRBV20-1 and J is TRBJ1-2; tentatively, D is TRBD1 (6 bases). The germline V gene has CDR1 DFQATT and CDR2 SNEGSKA (reference sequence). Trimming cost V 2 bases and J 0 bases, with 16 bases left between them. CDR3 size: 16 residues. The CDR3 DNA reads TGCAGTGCTAGAACAGGGAGTAGCCTATCTAACTATGGCTACACCTTC. Amino acid sequence: CSARTGSSLSNYGYTF.

This sequence joins TRBV20-1 and TRBJ2-3; 10 positions match TRBD2. Germline V gives CDR1 DFQATT, CDR2 SNEGSKA (reference sequence). Trimming at V came to 4 bases and at J to 4 bases, leaving 8 bases not matched to a gene. This CDR3 has 15 amino acids. This CDR3 is CSATTSGKASDTQYF. CDR3 sequence (DNA): TGCAGTGCTACAACTAGCGGGAAAGCGTCAGATACGCAGTATTTT.

J is TRBJ1-1 and V is TRBV7-9; D is possibly TRBD1 (5 bases). Deletions cut 5 bases from V and 5 bases from J, with 15 bases between. The length of the CDR3 is 14 residues. The germline gives CDR1 SEHNR, CDR2 FQNEAQ (reference sequence). CDR3 nucleotide sequence: TGTGCCAGCAGCCGGGGCCCGGGGGGGACTGAAGCTTTCTTT. Protein: CASSRGPGGTEAFF.

J is TRBJ2-7 and V is TRBV29-1; D might be TRBD2 (5 bases). In germline, CDR1 is SQVTM, CDR2 ANQGSEA. The CDR3 extends over 14 amino acids. V lost 7 bases, J lost 5 bases, and 21 bases lay in between. CDR3 residues: CSADRLTWLDEQYF. The DNA for the CDR3 is TGCAGCGCCGATCGACTAACCTGGCTAGACGAGCAGTACTTC.

This clonotype was counted at least ten times. The V and J genes are TRBV24-1 and TRBJ2-1; TRBD2 matches 10 bases. CDR3 length equals 15 residues. The V gene's germline CDR1 is KGHDR and CDR2 SFDVKD. Germline trimming cut 5 bases from V and 8 bases from J; bases unmatched to any gene: 8. The CDR3 DNA sequence: TGTGCCACCAGTGTTCCTAGCGGGAGATATGATGAGCAGTTCTTC. Protein: CATSVPSGRYDEQFF.

This clonotype was recorded a few times. The rearrangement joins TRBV20-1 to TRBJ1-2; TRBD1 is a possible D gene (5 bases). The V end lost 0 bases, the J end lost 4 bases, and 12 bases lay between the germline ends. The CDR3 is 14 residues long. Germline assignment: CDR1 DFQATT and CDR2 SNEGSKA (reference sequence). The CDR3 here is CSARDVDRVYGYTF. Here the CDR3 DNA reads TGCAGTGCTAGAGATGTCGACAGAGTCTATGGCTACACCTTC.

The sample holds a few counts of this clonotype. CDR3 sequence reads: CATSGADAAFETQYF. For the CDR3, the DNA is TGTGCCACCAGTGGGGCCGACGCGGCATTTGAGACCCAGTACTTC. The chain carries TRBV24-1 and TRBJ2-5; D remains ambiguous. Germline V gives CDR1 KGHDR, CDR2 SFDVKD. This CDR3 region has 15 residues. With 5 bases removed from V and 5 bases from J, the gap between germline ends came to 17 bases.

This chain joins TRBV20-1 and TRBJ2-5; 10 bases line up with TRBD1. Near its end, the DNA agrees better with TRBJ2-7, so the J call may be wrong. The CDR3 covers 13 residues. Germline V gives CDR1 DFQATT, CDR2 SNEGSKA (reference sequence). This chain's CDR3 is CSARDGTGDEQYF. CDR3 coding DNA: TGCAGTGCTAGAGATGGGACAGGGGACGAGCAGTACTTC.

This clonotype turned up a few times. The chain couples TRBV20-1 to TRBJ2-3; TRBD2 aligns across 8 bases. The V gene's germline CDR1 is DFQATT and CDR2 SNEGSKA (reference sequence). Trimming cost V 3 bases and J 2 bases; bases outside gene matches: 7. The CDR3 loop spans 15 amino acids. CDR3 in amino acids: CSASLGTRFTDTQYF. The DNA of the CDR3 is TGCAGTGCTAGTCTAGGGACTAGATTCACAGATACGCAGTATTTT.

Note on this clonotype: A read error is likely, as this CDR3 ends without the conserved phenylalanine or tryptophan. The chain has TRBV10-3 and TRBJ2-1; 11 nucleotides line up with TRBD2. The CDR3 is 13 amino acids. V shed 10 bases and J 2 bases; nucleotides not matched to a gene: 1. Per the germline V gene, CDR1 is ENHRY and CDR2 is SYGVKD. CDR3 region: CATLAGAYNEQFS. The CDR3 DNA sequence: TGTGCCACACTAGCGGGAGCCTACAATGAGCAGTTCTCC.

The rearrangement links TRBV9 to TRBJ2-1; possible D gene TRBD2, 6 bases. The ends were cut back, 4 bases at V and 8 bases at J, with 16 bases in the middle. The CDR3 sequence is 14 residues long. Per germline, CDR1 SGDLS and CDR2 YYNGEE. The CDR3 loop reads CASSPPGLYDEQFF. The CDR3, as DNA: TGTGCCAGCAGCCCCCCTGGACTATACGATGAGCAGTTCTTC.

This chain joins TRBV5-1 and TRBJ2-5; TRBD2 aligns across 8 bases. The DNA end lines up better with TRBJ2-7; the J call may be wrong. CDR1 and CDR2 (germline): SGHRS, YFSETQ. CDR3 length: 13 residues. The CDR3 spells CASSLSGRSEQYF. The CDR3, as DNA: TGCGCCAGCAGCTTGAGCGGGAGAAGCGAGCAGTACTTC.

V gene TRBV28 combines with J gene TRBJ2-5; the match to TRBD1 covers 7 bases. With the DNA end fitting TRBJ2-7 better, the J assignment may be wrong. The V gene's germline CDR1 is MDHEN and CDR2 SYDVKM. The CDR3 is made up of 14 amino acids. The CDR3 here is CASSGRTGLVEQYF. CDR3 DNA: TGTGCCAGCAGTGGTCGGACAGGTTTAGTCGAGCAGTACTTC.

The chain links TRBV5-4 to TRBJ2-7, with 9 bases matching TRBD1. CDR1 and CDR2 (germline): SGHNT, YYREEE (reference sequence). Trimming at V came to 3 bases and at J to 1 base, leaving 5 bases not matched to a gene. The CDR3 loop spans 15 amino acids. The CDR3 sequence is CASSWGTGSSYEQYF. The DNA of the CDR3 is TGTGCCAGCAGCTGGGGGACAGGGTCATCCTACGAGCAGTACTTC.

This clonotype was counted only a few times. The rearrangement links TRBV7-2 to TRBJ1-4; 7 bases line up with TRBD1. J lost 7 bases, V lost 5 bases, and 7 bases had no gene match. The length of the CDR3 is 14 residues. Per the germline V gene, CDR1 is SGHTA and CDR2 is FQGNSA. CDR3 nucleotide sequence: TGTGCCAGCAGCCCCCAGGGGGAAAGTGAAAAACTGTTTTTT. Protein sequence: CASSPQGESEKLFF.

The V call is TRBV6-6, the J call TRBJ2-1; D remains ambiguous. Germline V gene data show CDR1 as MNHNY and CDR2 as SVGAGI (reference sequence). Between the trimmed V and J ends, which lost 2 bases and 1 base, there was a span of 6 bases. The CDR3 length is 14 residues. CDR3 nucleotides: TGTGCCAGCAGTTACGTGGGATCCTACAATGAGCAGTTCTTC. The encoded protein is CASSYVGSYNEQFF.

This clonotype was detected only a few times. The chain recombines TRBV7-9 with TRBJ2-3; 8 nucleotides line up with TRBD2. Per germline, CDR1 SEHNR and CDR2 FQNEAQ (reference sequence). The CDR3 runs to 15 residues. Unmatched junction bases numbered 9, after V lost 4 bases and J lost 6 bases. In DNA, the CDR3 is TGTGCCAGCAGCTCAGGGCGGGGGGTAACGGATACGCAGTATTTT. Encoded protein: CASSSGRGVTDTQYF.

The J gene is TRBJ2-1, the V gene TRBV20-1; TRBD2 is a possible D gene (6 bases). Trimming removed 8 bases at V and 5 bases at J, with 22 bases between. This CDR3 contains 15 residues. Germline assignment: CDR1 DFQATT and CDR2 SNEGSKA (reference sequence). The CDR3 DNA follows: TGCAGTACTGTTCTCGTGCCGGGACTCGACAATGAGCAGTTCTTC. This gives the protein CSTVLVPGLDNEQFF.

The chain links TRBV29-1 to TRBJ2-5; no definite D call. This CDR3 spans 13 amino acids. The V gene's germline CDR1 is SQVTM and CDR2 ANQGSEA. Trimming pared 6 bases from V and 3 bases from J, leaving 14 bases between. The CDR3 DNA is TGCAGCGTGAGGCGCAGGAACGAAGAGACCCAGTACTTC. It encodes CSVRRRNEETQYF.

Points on this clonotype: At one of its ends the junction is not consistent with the germline gene, which may arise from a read error. This chain uses TRBV7-7 with TRBJ2-7; 9 bases are a match to TRBD2. Looked up from germline, CDR1 is SSHAT and CDR2 is FNYEAQ (reference sequence). This CDR3 is built from 18 residues. The CDR3 DNA reads TGTGCTAGCAGCTTTTGGCCTGAGGGGCTAGCGGGGATCTACGAGCAGTACTTC. Translating gives CASSFWPEGLAGIYEQYF.